The 28 T cell receptor beta chains presented below share a single source sample, sequenced in a study of cytomegalovirus exposure and HLA in healthy donors. With 60 Vbeta and 13 Jbeta primers, the PCR was carried out. Profiling relied on immunoSEQ multiplex PCR, and the TCRdb table lists in-frame clones only, not all of them. The sample has 100,000 to 120,000 clones, roughly three quarters seen once. The sequencing sample was made of PBMCs. These receptor sequences come from a male donor in good health and CMV-seronegative.

This sequence joins TRBV7-8 and TRBJ2-7, with 7 bases identical to TRBD1. Trimming cost V 5 bases and J 0 bases; bases outside gene matches: 10. The CDR3 is 16 residues long. Per germline, CDR1 SGHVS and CDR2 FQNEAQ. For the CDR3, the DNA is TGTGCCAGCAGCGGAGTAACGGACAGGACCTCCTACGAGCAGTACTTC. Protein product: CASSGVTDRTSYEQYF.

This chain joins TRBV6-5 and TRBJ1-2; perhaps TRBD1 as D (6 bases). Trimming took off 9 bases at V and 4 bases at J, with 9 bases between the two ends. Germline values: CDR1 MNHEY, CDR2 SVGAGI. The length of the CDR3 is 11 residues. For the CDR3, the DNA is TGTGCCAGTTCGGACAGCTATGGCTACACCTTC. Protein product: CASSDSYGYTF.

Points on this clone: A junction boundary mismatches the germline segment, possibly from a read error. The genes are TRBV5-4 and TRBJ1-5; D unclear. The CDR3 extends over 14 amino acids. Germline CDR1 and CDR2: SGHNT and YYREEE (reference sequence). The chain's CDR3 is CASSLGRDNQPQHF. DNA of the CDR3: TGCGCCAGCAGCCTTGGACGGGACAATCAGCCCCAGCATTTT.

The J gene is TRBJ2-7, the V gene TRBV27; D gene unclear. The germline V gene has CDR1 MNHEY and CDR2 SMNVEV (reference sequence). The V and J ends lost 0 bases and 3 bases respectively, with 9 bases between them. CDR3 length: 14 residues. The DNA of the CDR3 is TGTGCCAGCAGTTTATCGGGCAAGTACTACGAGCAGTACTTC. This encodes CASSLSGKYYEQYF.

V gene TRBV4-3 combines with J gene TRBJ2-7; TRBD2 aligns across 10 bases. There are 16 residues in the CDR3. Germline CDR1 reads LGHNA; CDR2 reads YSLEER. With V trimmed by 2 bases and J by 3 bases, 7 bases remained unmatched. CDR3 loop: CASSQSGTSVLYEQYF. CDR3 nucleotide sequence: TGCGCCAGCAGCCAATCCGGGACTAGCGTTCTCTACGAGCAGTACTTC.

The chain has TRBV6-1 and TRBJ2-2; possibly TRBD2 for D (6 bases). Trimming removed 8 bases from V and 3 bases from J, with 13 bases in between. This CDR3 is 14 amino acids long. Germline-derived CDR1 and CDR2 are MNHNS and SASEGT. In DNA form, the CDR3 reads TGTGCCAGCTGCGGGGACTGGTACACCGGGGAGCTGTTTTTT. Residues: CASCGDWYTGELFF.

The V and J genes are TRBV19 and TRBJ2-7; TRBD1 agrees at 9 bases. The CDR3 extends over 15 amino acids. The J segment lost 1 base and the V segment lost 1 base, leaving 2 bases of the junction unmatched. The germline V gene encodes CDR1 LNHDA and CDR2 SQIVND (reference sequence). The CDR3 region is CASSIGTGASYEQYF. The CDR3 DNA reads as TGTGCCAGTAGTATAGGGACAGGGGCATCCTACGAGCAGTACTTC.

The gene calls are TRBV30 and TRBJ2-3, with D tentatively TRBD2 (5 bases). CDR3 length: 12 residues. Germline values: CDR1 GTSNPN, CDR2 SVGIG (reference sequence). The V end was cut by 0 bases, the J end by 6 bases, with 7 bases between. CDR3: CAWSVLGDTQYF. DNA of the CDR3: TGTGCCTGGAGTGTACTAGGGGATACGCAGTATTTT.

The genes are TRBV5-4 and TRBJ2-7; D gene unclear. Germline CDR1 reads SGHNT; CDR2 reads YYREEE (reference sequence). CDR3 length equals 14 residues. Between the trimmed V and J ends, which lost 0 bases and 0 bases, there was a span of 7 bases. CDR3 sequence reads: CASSLGQNSYEQYF. CDR3 bases: TGTGCCAGCAGCTTGGGCCAGAACTCCTACGAGCAGTACTTC.

This chain uses TRBV28 with TRBJ2-3; TRBD2 matches at 8 bases. V was pared by 3 bases and J by 2 bases, with 10 bases of the junction left unmatched. CDR1 is MDHEN, CDR2 SYDVKM, per germline. This CDR3 has 17 residues. The CDR3 coding sequence is TGTGCCAGCAGTTTGAGGGGGGGCGGGAGGCTCACAGATACGCAGTATTTT. Translated: CASSLRGGGRLTDTQYF.

This chain uses TRBV10-3 with TRBJ1-2; 10 bases agree with TRBD1. The V gene end was trimmed by 4 bases and the J gene end by 2 bases; junction bases not matched to a gene: 4. The CDR3 length is 15 residues. CDR1 and CDR2 (germline): ENHRY, SYGVKD. The CDR3, as DNA: TGTGCCATCAGTGGACAGGGGGCCGTGAACTATGGCTACACCTTC. Its translation: CAISGQGAVNYGYTF.

CDR3 residues: CASSLVAGGANIQYF. CDR3 DNA: TGTGCCAGCAGCTTAGTGGCAGGGGGCGCAAACATTCAGTACTTC. This chain joins TRBV7-2 and TRBJ2-4; 8 nucleotides agree with TRBD1. This CDR3 has 15 residues. V dropped 1 base and J dropped 6; count of bases not matched to a gene: 5. Germline CDR1 is SGHTA and CDR2 is FQGNSA.

As concerns this clone: A junction boundary mismatches the germline segment, possibly from a read error. The V call is TRBV7-9, the J call TRBJ2-1; TRBD2 matches 13 bases. The CDR3 runs 15 residues. The germline V gene has CDR1 SEHNR and CDR2 FQNEAQ (reference sequence). The chain's CDR3 is CSSSDGLAGVFEQFF. The DNA of the CDR3 is TGTTCCAGCAGCGACGGACTAGCGGGAGTTTTTGAGCAGTTCTTC. Using reference TRBV7-9 and TRBJ2-1 for the parts outside the CDR3, the full variable domain is DTGVSQNPRHKITKRGQNVTFRCDPISEHNRLYWYRQTLGQGPEFLTYFQNEAQLEKSRLLSDRFSAERPKGSFSTLEIQRTEQGDSAMYLCSSSDGLAGVFEQFFGPGTRLTVL.

This chain connects TRBV9 to TRBJ2-7, with 7 nucleotides matching TRBD1. CDR1 SGDLS and CDR2 YYNGEE come from the germline V gene. This CDR3 has 14 residues. Trimming removed 2 bases from V and 2 bases from J; junction bases left unmatched: 4. Written as DNA, the CDR3 is TGTGCCAGCAGCGTGACGACAGGGACCTACGAGCAGTACTTC. Amino acid sequence: CASSVTTGTYEQYF.

This chain links TRBV27 with TRBJ2-7; D gene ambiguous. With 3 bases removed from V and 0 bases from J, the gap between germline ends came to 12 bases. This CDR3 comprises 15 residues. Germline V lookup: CDR1 MNHEY, CDR2 SMNVEV (reference sequence). Here the CDR3 reads CASSLRLSSSYEQYF. The CDR3 coding sequence is TGTGCCAGCAGTTTGCGGCTATCCTCCTCCTACGAGCAGTACTTC.

The rearrangement links TRBV27 to TRBJ2-7, with 11 bases matching TRBD2. CDR1 and CDR2 from the germline V gene are MNHEY and SMNVEV (reference sequence). J gave up 2 bases and V 6 bases, and 6 bases lay outside the gene matches. The length of the CDR3 is 15 residues. CDR3 loop: CASSRTTSGTYEQYF. CDR3 bases: TGTGCCAGCAGCCGAACGACTAGCGGGACCTACGAGCAGTACTTC.

The J gene is TRBJ2-1, the V gene TRBV9, with 14 bases aligning to TRBD2. The CDR3 is made up of 16 amino acids. Per the germline V gene, CDR1 is SGDLS and CDR2 is YYNGEE. V dropped 1 base and J dropped 10; count of bases not matched to a gene: 7. In DNA, the CDR3 is TGTGCCAGCAGCGTAAATATAGGACTAGCGGGAGGCGAGCAGTTCTTC. As protein: CASSVNIGLAGGEQFF.

V is TRBV11-1 and J is TRBJ2-2, with 7 bases fitting TRBD2. CDR1 and CDR2 from the germline V gene are SGHAT and FQDESV (reference sequence). The CDR3 extends over 15 amino acids. V shed 5 bases and J 1 base; nucleotides not matched to a gene: 4. The CDR3 reads CASSILAENTGELFF. The CDR3 nucleotides are TGTGCCAGCAGCATTCTAGCGGAGAACACCGGGGAGCTGTTTTTT.

The V gene is TRBV29-1, the J gene TRBJ1-3; D gene ambiguous. CDR1 and CDR2 (germline): SQVTM, ANQGSEA. This CDR3 comprises 15 residues. Trimming shortened V by 5 bases and J by 3 bases, and 17 bases separated the two germline ends. CDR3 amino acids: CSVYRSGGYGNTIYF. CDR3 nucleotides: TGCAGCGTTTACCGGTCGGGTGGTTATGGAAACACCATATATTTT. Full variable domain (missing parts from reference TRBV29-1 and TRBJ1-3): SAVISQKPSRDICQRGTSLTIQCQVDSQVTMMFWYRQQPGQSLTLIATANQGSEATYESGFVIDKFPISRPNLTFSTLTVSNMSPEDSSIYLCSVYRSGGYGNTIYFGEGSWLTVV.

CDR3 loop: CASSSSGTDNEQFF. CDR3 sequence (DNA): TGCGCCAGCAGCAGTAGCGGGACTGACAATGAGCAGTTCTTC. This sequence joins TRBV4-3 and TRBJ2-1; 8 nucleotides line up with TRBD2. The V and J ends lost 5 bases and 5 bases, in that order; junction bases with no gene match: 5. The CDR3 has 14 amino acids. Germline V gene lookup returns CDR1 LGHNA and CDR2 YSLEER.

This chain uses TRBV4-3 with TRBJ1-1; 7 nucleotides line up with TRBD1. Germline CDR1 is LGHNA and CDR2 is YSLEER. The CDR3 covers 15 residues. V shed 4 bases and J 3 bases; nucleotides not matched to a gene: 8. CDR3 amino acids: CASSPDRQGYTEAFF. The CDR3, as DNA: TGCGCCAGCAGCCCCGACCGACAGGGATACACTGAAGCTTTCTTT.

The chain employs TRBV6-1 and TRBJ1-1; the D is unclear. Germline V gene sequence: CDR1 MNHNS, CDR2 SASEGT. Trimming left V 10 bases short and J 3 bases short, with 9 bases between. The CDR3 has 11 residues. Written as DNA, the CDR3 is TGTGCCATCACGCGCGACACTGAAGCTTTCTTT. Translating gives CAITRDTEAFF.

J is TRBJ2-1 and V is TRBV7-2, with 9 bases matching TRBD2. The CDR3 has 17 residues. The J segment lost 3 bases and the V segment lost 2 bases, leaving 8 bases of the junction unmatched. Germline-derived CDR1 and CDR2 are SGHTA and FQGNSA. The CDR3 region is CASSLSPSGDFYNEQFF. The CDR3, as DNA: TGTGCCAGCAGCTTATCCCCTAGCGGGGACTTCTACAATGAGCAGTTCTTC. The full variable domain, its missing parts supplied by reference TRBV7-2 and TRBJ2-1, is GAGVSQSPSNKVTEKGKDVELRCDPISGHTALYWYRQSLGQGLEFLIYFQGNSAPDKSGLPSDRFSAERTGGSVSTLTIQRTQQEDSAVYLCASSLSPSGDFYNEQFFGPGTRLTVL.

The V call is TRBV27, the J call TRBJ1-2, with D tentatively TRBD1 (6 bases). Germline CDR1 MNHEY, CDR2 SMNVEV (reference sequence). The CDR3 extends over 13 amino acids. Trimming left V 10 bases short and J 3 bases short, with 15 bases between. CDR3 DNA sequence: TGTGCCACCGCTGAGGGGGTTTACTATGGCTACACCTTC. Translated, it gives CATAEGVYYGYTF.

The chain uses TRBV10-2 and TRBJ1-3; D uncertain. This CDR3 spans 14 amino acids. Germline V lookup: CDR1 WSHSY, CDR2 SAAADI. The V gene lost 10 bases and the J gene lost 4 bases, with 17 bases spanning the gap. The CDR3 region has the DNA TGCGCCATCAAGCCATGGTTTTACGGAAACACCATATATTTT. This sequence encodes CAIKPWFYGNTIYF.

The V and J genes are TRBV5-1 and TRBJ2-1; 8 positions agree with TRBD2. With V trimmed by 4 bases and J by 6 bases, 6 bases remained unmatched. Germline-derived CDR1 and CDR2 are SGHRS and YFSETQ. The CDR3 is 14 amino acids. The CDR3 here is CASSRAGDGNEQFF. The CDR3 coding sequence is TGCGCCAGCAGCCGAGCGGGAGACGGCAATGAGCAGTTCTTC.

This clone was counted once. This same CDR3 is encoded by further DNA sequences in the sample. The chain links TRBV10-2 to TRBJ2-5; D is possibly TRBD2 (7 bases). The ends were cut back, 4 bases at V and 9 bases at J, with 24 bases in the middle. This CDR3 has 16 amino acids. The germline V gene encodes CDR1 WSHSY and CDR2 SAAADI. The CDR3 spells CASSGPRTSGNRAQYF. The CDR3, as DNA: TGCGCCAGCAGTGGCCCCAGGACTAGTGGAAACAGGGCCCAGTACTTC.

The rearrangement joins TRBV14 to TRBJ2-7; maybe TRBD2 (6 bases). CDR1 and CDR2 from the germline V gene are SGHDN and FVKESK. The V gene lost 1 base and the J gene lost 4 bases, with 14 bases spanning the gap. The CDR3 runs 15 residues. DNA of the CDR3: TGTGCCAGCAGCCAAGCCCTAGCGAACGGGTACGAGCAGTACTTC. Its protein is CASSQALANGYEQYF.